Listed below are T cell receptor beta chains from one sample, sequenced in a study of metastatic and nonmetastatic thyroid tumors. TCRdb re-called the PCR reads via MiXCR. Of 20,000 to 25,000 clones in the sample, roughly 20% were seen once. The specimen was adjacent normal tissue. All receptors come from a female donor with papillary thyroid cancer or a benign thyroid nodule (not recorded which). Some clones in this sample may be carry-over from other donors' samples. The CDR3 runs from the conserved cysteine through the conserved F or W.

TRBV7-6,CASSLETGSLAPSYEQYF
TRBV10-2,CASSEGDGVMGSNGYTF
TRBV11-3,CASSLSMGYEQYF
TRBV30,CAWSANNGIAGGEQYF
TRBV7-2,CASSSSGGDEQFF
TRBV6-6,CASSYWGTGRREKLFF
TRBV7-3,CASARGSEETQYF
TRBV30,CAWIVSGTAYEQYF
TRBV19,CASSNRGGYTF
TRBV10-3,CAISESGRLNTEAFF
TRBV20-1,CSAGGLAGVSQFF
TRBV20-1,CSAPYARNTGELFF
TRBV19,CASTSQGPGELFF
TRBV11-1,CASSSDNRGLSGELFF
TRBV7-9,CAMSSSYNEQFF
TRBV9,CASSVVLAGENDEQFF
TRBV20-1,CSARRSQGTTYEQYF
TRBV6-5,CASSYRARSYEQYF
TRBV7-2,CASSTDGLRAGELFF
TRBV19,CASTTMGGRNGYTF
TRBV2,CSSSRSVGFGNYGYTF
TRBV6-1,CASSERDQYTQYF
TRBV4-2,CASSQARLAAYEQYF
TRBV19,CASSGRTGGFYEQYF
TRBV15,CATSRAPGETQYF
TRBV10-3,CAISESTSGRAAGELFF
TRBV4-3,CASSHRGQGKGTEAFF
TRBV6-1,CASSELQGSTEAFF
TRBV20-1,CSAFPGQIFFYEQYF
TRBV19,CASSITGVHTDTQYF
TRBV12-3/TRBV12-4,CASSPGLAGVIYEQYF
TRBV4-3,CASSQVIPYNEQFF
TRBV2,CASKGRGISNQPQHF
TRBV5-1,CASSPSDRGTEAFF
TRBV7-9,CASSRLASFNEQFF
TRBV9,CASSVAGQGKDKLFF